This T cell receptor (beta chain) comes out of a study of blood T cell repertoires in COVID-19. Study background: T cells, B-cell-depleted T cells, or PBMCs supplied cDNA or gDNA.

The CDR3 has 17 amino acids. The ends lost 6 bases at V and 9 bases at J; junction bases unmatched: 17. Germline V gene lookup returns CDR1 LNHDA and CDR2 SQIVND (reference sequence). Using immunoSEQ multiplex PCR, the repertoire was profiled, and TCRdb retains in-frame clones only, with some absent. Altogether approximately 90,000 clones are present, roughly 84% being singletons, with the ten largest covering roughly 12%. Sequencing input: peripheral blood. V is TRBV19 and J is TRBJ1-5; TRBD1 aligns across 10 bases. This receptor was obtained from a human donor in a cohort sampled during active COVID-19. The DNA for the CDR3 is TGTGCCAGTAGGATGTCTGAGTTGGGACAGGGGTTCCGGCCCCAGCATTTT. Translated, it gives CASRMSELGQGFRPQHF.